This T cell receptor beta chain was found in a study of STAT5B mutations in CD4+ large granular lymphocyte leukemia. This clone showed up just a few times. The V segment lost 6 bases and the J segment 7 bases; nucleotides outside the gene matches: 7. Germline CDR1 reads MNHEY; CDR2 reads SVGAGI. This CDR3 is 14 amino acids long. The method was immunoSEQ multiplex PCR; TCRdb's version includes in-frame clones alone and lacks a portion of them. The sample has about 48,000 clones, roughly three quarters seen once. The V and J genes are TRBV6-5 and TRBJ2-5; 11 nucleotides align to TRBD1. This TCR was sampled from a human donor in good health. The sequenced sample was CD4+ T cells from blood buffy coats. This chain's CDR3 is CASRPAGTGGTQYF. DNA for the CDR3: TGTGCCAGCAGACCCGCAGGGACAGGGGGGACCCAGTACTTC.